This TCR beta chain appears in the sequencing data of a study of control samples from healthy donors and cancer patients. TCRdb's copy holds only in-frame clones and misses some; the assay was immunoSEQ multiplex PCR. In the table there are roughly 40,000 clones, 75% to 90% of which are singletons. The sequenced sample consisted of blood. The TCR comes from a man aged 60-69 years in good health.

For the CDR3, the DNA is TGTGCCAGCAGTTACCTGGACAGGGGGTTTAACGGTGAAGCTTTCTTT. Translating it yields CASSYLDRGFNGEAFF. The chain is built from TRBV6-2 or TRBV6-3 and TRBJ1-1, with 10 bases that match TRBD1. The CDR3 sequence is 16 residues long. Germline-derived CDR1 and CDR2 are MNHEY and SVGEGT. Trimming removed 2 bases from V and 7 bases from J; junction bases left unmatched: 10.